Given below is one TCR beta chain in context. Germline V gene sequence: CDR1 SGHDN, CDR2 FVKESK. Trimming pared 2 bases from V and 4 bases from J, leaving 14 bases between. The CDR3 sequence is 16 residues long. 60 Vbeta and 13 Jbeta primers were used in PCR. Profiled with immunoSEQ multiplex PCR; TCRdb holds only in-frame clones, not every one. The sample has about 95,000 clones; around 73% are singletons. This sample was included in a study of cytomegalovirus exposure and HLA in healthy donors. Study in general: A prior analysis found about 120 million unique TCR beta sequences from 170 million or so T cells.

Unrecorded immune exposure was likely among donors, who were nominally healthy when sampled. Sequencing was carried out using PBMCs. The rearrangement uses TRBV14 and TRBJ1-4; the D gene is possibly TRBD1 (6 bases). The sequence derives from a middle-aged woman in good health and CMV-seropositive. CDR3 DNA sequence: TGTGCCAGCAGCCAACAACCGGGACAAAATAATGAAAAACTGTTTTTT. It translates to CASSQQPGQNNEKLFF.